These T cell receptor beta chains were read from a single sample in a study of blood T cell repertoires in COVID-19. Generated by immunoSEQ multiplex PCR, the TCRdb table keeps only in-frame clones and is missing some. Here the sample spans 65,000 to 95,000 clones, over 80% being singletons. The sequenced sample was peripheral blood. The receptors derive from a man older than 75 with active or convalescent COVID-19. Both conserved end residues are part of each CDR3. D genes are given only for firm matches. Size is stated for part of the rows, as once, few or many counts, or as a class when the clone is expanded.

v_call	clone_size	d_call	j_call	cdr3_aa	cdr3_nt
TRBV7-9	-	TRBD1	TRBJ1-5	CASSLKGANQPQHF	TGTGCCAGCAGCTTAAAGGGGGCAAATCAGCCCCAGCATTTT
TRBV5-5	-	-	TRBJ1-4	CASTSGQYGEKLFF	TGTGCCAGCACCTCTGGACAGTATGGTGAAAAACTGTTTTTT
TRBV19	-	TRBD2	TRBJ2-5	CASSIWGGLQETQYF	TGTGCCAGTAGTATTTGGGGGGGTCTCCAAGAGACCCAGTACTTC
TRBV9	few	-	TRBJ1-6	CASSVAQENSPLHF	TGTGCCAGCAGCGTAGCACAGGAGAATTCACCCCTCCACTTT
TRBV11-3	-	TRBD2	TRBJ2-5	CASSSGLAGIQAETQYF	TGTGCCAGCAGCTCCGGACTAGCGGGAATTCAGGCAGAGACCCAGTACTTC
TRBV5-4	-	TRBD1	TRBJ2-5	CASSVYRGSGTQYF	TGTGCCAGCAGCGTCTACAGGGGTTCAGGAACCCAGTACTTC
TRBV19	-	-	TRBJ1-5	CASSIAVDNQPQHF	TGTGCCAGTAGTATCGCAGTCGATAATCAGCCCCAGCATTTT
TRBV6-5	-	-	TRBJ1-2	CASAGDRYYGYTF	TGTGCCAGCGCTGGAGACAGGTACTATGGCTACACCTTC
TRBV6-1	-	-	TRBJ1-5	CASSEQGRNQPQHF	TGTGCCAGCAGTGAACAGGGCCGCAATCAGCCCCAGCATTTT
TRBV18	-	-	TRBJ1-1	CASSPVGSTVEAFF	TGTGCCAGCTCACCAGTGGGGTCGACAGTCGAAGCTTTCTTT
TRBV2	-	TRBD2	TRBJ2-5	CASSFTTGGGVQTQYF	TGTGCCAGCAGTTTCACCACGGGAGGTGGTGTCCAGACCCAGTACTTC